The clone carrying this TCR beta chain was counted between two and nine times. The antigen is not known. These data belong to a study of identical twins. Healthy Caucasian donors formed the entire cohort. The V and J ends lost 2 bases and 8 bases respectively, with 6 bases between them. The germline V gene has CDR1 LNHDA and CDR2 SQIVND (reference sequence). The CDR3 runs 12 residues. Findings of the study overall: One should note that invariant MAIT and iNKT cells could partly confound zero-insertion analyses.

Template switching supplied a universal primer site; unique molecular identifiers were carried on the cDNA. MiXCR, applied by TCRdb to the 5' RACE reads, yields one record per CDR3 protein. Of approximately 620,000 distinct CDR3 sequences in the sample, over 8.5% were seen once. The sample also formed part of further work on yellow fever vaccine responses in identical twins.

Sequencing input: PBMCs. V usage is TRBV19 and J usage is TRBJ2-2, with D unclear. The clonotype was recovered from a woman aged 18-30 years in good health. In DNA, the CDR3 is TGTGCCAGTAGTATATGGGAAGGGGAGCTGTTTTTT. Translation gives CASSIWEGELFF. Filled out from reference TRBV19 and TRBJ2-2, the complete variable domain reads DGGITQSPKYLFRKEGQNVTLSCEQNLNHDAMYWYRQDPGQGLRLIYYSQIVNDFQKGDIAEGYSVSREKKESFPLTVTSAQKNPTAFYLCASSIWEGELFFGEGSRLTVL.